The 26 T cell receptor beta chains below were found in one sample sequenced in a study of neurological immune-mediated disorders. Each CDR3 protein gets one entry after TCRdb re-called the 5' RACE reads with MiXCR. This table holds some 60,000 distinct CDR3 sequences, more than 7.5% found once. Specified time point: longitudinal time-point 2. Sample: PBMCs. The receptors derive from a man aged 25 to 45 in good health.

This clonotype was recorded at least ten times. J is TRBJ2-7 and V is TRBV5-1; tentative D call: TRBD2 (5 bases). This CDR3 has 14 amino acids. Trimming took off 2 bases at V and 4 bases at J, with 13 bases between the two ends. Germline CDR1 and CDR2: SGHRS and YFSETQ. For the CDR3, the DNA is TGCGCCAGCAGCTTCGAGGGATACCTATACGAGCAGTACTTC. Translating it yields CASSFEGYLYEQYF.

This clonotype has a count of ten or more. This chain uses TRBV6-6 with TRBJ2-2; D remains ambiguous. The CDR3 has 13 residues. Per the germline V gene, CDR1 is MNHNY and CDR2 is SVGAGI (reference sequence). Trimming removed 7 bases from V and 3 bases from J, with 9 bases in between. CDR3 bases: TGTGCCAGCACCGTTAGCCACACCGGGGAGCTGTTTTTT. Encoded protein: CASTVSHTGELFF.

The table lists this clonotype with many counts. The chain recombines TRBV12-3 or TRBV12-4 with TRBJ1-4, with 8 bases aligning to TRBD1. The junction had 4 bases not matched to a gene; V was cut back by 5 bases and J by 8 bases. The CDR3 sequence is 13 residues long. CDR3 nucleotide sequence: TGTGCCAGCAGTCGAACAGGGGGAGAAAAACTGTTTTTT. It is translated as CASSRTGGEKLFF.

This clonotype was detected ten times or more. The V gene is TRBV10-3, the J gene TRBJ2-1, with a weak D call TRBD2 (5 bases). Trimming took off 8 bases at V and 2 bases at J, with 10 bases between the two ends. CDR1 is ENHRY and CDR2 is SYGVKD in the germline V gene. This CDR3 spans 13 amino acids. The CDR3 spells CAIHSGTYNEQFF. The CDR3 DNA reads TGTGCCATCCACAGCGGCACCTACAATGAGCAGTTCTTC.

This clonotype was recorded at least ten times. The rearrangement uses TRBV27 and TRBJ1-6, with D perhaps TRBD1 (6 bases). The CDR3 is 14 amino acids. V dropped 7 bases and J dropped 7 bases, with 14 bases sitting between them. From germline, CDR1 is MNHEY and CDR2 SMNVEV (reference sequence). CDR3 coding DNA: TGTGCCAGCACTATAGGGACATTAAATTCACCCCTCCACTTT. It yields the protein CASTIGTLNSPLHF.

There are many counts of this clonotype. The rearrangement joins TRBV20-1 to TRBJ2-4, with TRBD2 matching 12 bases. Germline V CDR1 and CDR2: DFQATT, SNEGSKA (reference sequence). There are 13 residues in the CDR3. Trimming cost V 6 bases and J 6 bases; bases outside gene matches: 3. The CDR3 DNA reads TGCAGTGCCCCGGGACTAGCGGGAAACATTCAGTACTTC. Amino acids: CSAPGLAGNIQYF.

In its sample, this clonotype was seen many times. The chain has TRBV5-1 and TRBJ1-1, with D perhaps TRBD1 (5 bases). The CDR3 sequence is 14 residues long. Germline V CDR1 and CDR2: SGHRS, YFSETQ. Trimming removed 2 bases at V and 1 base at J, with 9 bases between. The CDR3 DNA is TGCGCCAGCAGCTTAAATCAGGGGAACACTGAAGCTTTCTTT. Translation: CASSLNQGNTEAFF.

This clonotype occurred many times. The rearrangement joins TRBV5-1 to TRBJ2-1; D assignment may be TRBD1 or TRBD2 (5 bases each). The CDR3 runs to 14 residues. Trimming stripped 0 bases from V and 6 bases from J, with 10 bases between. Germline values: CDR1 SGHRS, CDR2 YFSETQ. The CDR3 reads CASSLGGSINEQFF. In nucleotides, the CDR3 is TGCGCCAGCAGCTTGGGGGGGAGCATCAATGAGCAGTTCTTC.

This clonotype was counted ten times or more. The J gene is TRBJ2-4, the V gene TRBV27, with D tentatively TRBD2 (5 bases). Between the trimmed V and J ends, which lost 5 bases and 4 bases, there was a span of 9 bases. The CDR3 runs 13 residues. Germline V gene lookup returns CDR1 MNHEY and CDR2 SMNVEV (reference sequence). The CDR3 DNA reads as TGTGCCAGCAGTCCATCGGGGAAAAACATTCAGTACTTC. This gives the protein CASSPSGKNIQYF.

This clonotype was seen at least ten times. The V gene is TRBV7-9, the J gene TRBJ2-7, with 11 bases lining up with TRBD2. Per germline, CDR1 SEHNR and CDR2 FQNEAQ (reference sequence). The V gene end was trimmed by 5 bases and the J gene end by 5 bases; junction bases not matched to a gene: 5. The CDR3 has 14 amino acids. The CDR3 is CASSTLAGEDEQYF. CDR3 in DNA: TGTGCCAGCAGCACACTAGCGGGAGAGGACGAGCAGTACTTC. Full variable domain (remainder filled in from reference TRBV7-9 and TRBJ2-7): DTGVSQNPRHKITKRGQNVTFRCDPISEHNRLYWYRQTLGQGPEFLTYFQNEAQLEKSRLLSDRFSAERPKGSFSTLEIQRTEQGDSAMYLCASSTLAGEDEQYFGPGTRLTVT.

The table lists this clonotype with many counts. This chain links TRBV7-3 with TRBJ2-1; D unresolved. Trimming left V 2 bases short and J 1 base short, with 9 bases between. CDR3 size: 15 residues. Germline CDR1 reads SGHTA; CDR2 reads FQGTGA. The CDR3 here is CASSLLRSSYNEQFF. Here the CDR3 DNA reads TGTGCCAGCAGCTTATTACGGTCTTCCTACAATGAGCAGTTCTTC.

This clonotype was counted at least ten times. The rearrangement uses TRBV28 and TRBJ2-7, with D unresolved. Germline V gene lookup returns CDR1 MDHEN and CDR2 SYDVKM. CDR3 size: 13 residues. V was pared by 5 bases and J by 9 bases, with 17 bases between. CDR3 DNA: TGTGCCAGCAGTAACCGGGTCCCGGGCGGGCAGTACTTC. Translation gives CASSNRVPGGQYF.

This clonotype was observed at least ten times. The chain is built from TRBV28 and TRBJ2-7, with a possible D match to TRBD2 (5 bases). V lost 7 bases to trimming and J lost 1 base, with 20 bases between them. Looked up from germline, CDR1 is MDHEN and CDR2 is SYDVKM. This CDR3 is 16 amino acids long. As DNA, the CDR3 is TGTGCCAGCAATTATAAAATCGGACGGGATTCCTACGAGCAGTACTTC. It specifies CASNYKIGRDSYEQYF. The full variable domain, rest sourced from reference TRBV28 and TRBJ2-7, is DVKVTQSSRYLVKRTGEKVFLECVQDMDHENMFWYRQDPGLGLRLIYFSYDVKMKEKGDIPEGYSVSREKKERFSLILESASTNQTSMYLCASNYKIGRDSYEQYFGPGTRLTVT.

The chain couples TRBV5-1 to TRBJ2-5, with 9 positions matching TRBD2. The trim removed 1 base at V and 5 bases at J, leaving 12 bases unmatched. The CDR3 spans 17 residues. CDR1 SGHRS and CDR2 YFSETQ come from the germline V gene. The CDR3 DNA sequence: TGCGCCAGCAGCTTGTCTCTAGCGGGACCCAATCGGGAGACCCAGTACTTC. Protein sequence: CASSLSLAGPNRETQYF.

In its sample, this clonotype was seen a few times. The chain recombines TRBV6-2 or TRBV6-3 with TRBJ2-1; the D call may be TRBD1 or TRBD2 (5 bases each). The germline gives CDR1 MNHEY, CDR2 SVGEGT. The CDR3 covers 14 residues. Trimming stripped 0 bases from V and 5 bases from J, with 8 bases between. CDR3 coding DNA: TGTGCCAGCAGTTACTCGGGGGAAAACAATGAGCAGTTCTTC. It specifies CASSYSGENNEQFF.

This clonotype was seen many times. The chain uses TRBV7-2 and TRBJ2-7; TRBD2 matches 11 bases. The CDR3 totals 15 residues. Germline-derived CDR1 and CDR2 are SGHTA and FQGNSA. V trimming: 4 bases; J trimming: 3 bases; junction bases outside the gene matches: 5. The CDR3 bases are TGTGCCAGCAGCTCTGACCTAGCGGGAGGCTACGAGCAGTACTTC. It translates to CASSSDLAGGYEQYF. Full variable domain (outside the CDR3, taken from reference TRBV7-2 and TRBJ2-7): GAGVSQSPSNKVTEKGKDVELRCDPISGHTALYWYRQSLGQGLEFLIYFQGNSAPDKSGLPSDRFSAERTGGSVSTLTIQRTQQEDSAVYLCASSSDLAGGYEQYFGPGTRLTVT.

This clonotype was seen a single time. Germline and junction disagree at one end, which may indicate a read error. The chain recombines TRBV12-3 or TRBV12-4 with TRBJ1-2, with D perhaps TRBD1 (5 bases). CDR3 length equals 13 residues. The chain's CDR3 is CASILAGKGVYTF. The CDR3 DNA is TGTGCCAGCATTTTAGCAGGGAAAGGTGTCTACACCTTC.

This chain links TRBV24-1 with TRBJ2-6, with 8 bases identical to TRBD1. The CDR3 runs 21 residues. Losses at the gene ends were 1 base for V and 16 bases for J; bases not matched to a gene: 29. Germline CDR1 is KGHDR and CDR2 is SFDVKD. CDR3 residues: CATSDFPRLDRVWVGAKVLTF. DNA of the CDR3: TGTGCCACCAGTGATTTCCCCCGCCTGGACAGGGTCTGGGTTGGGGCCAAAGTACTGACTTTC.

This clonotype was seen many times. The V and J genes are TRBV12-3 or TRBV12-4 and TRBJ1-1; unclear D gene. The V end was cut by 4 bases, the J end by 0 bases, with 9 bases between. The CDR3 contains 14 residues. CDR3: CASSSQPVNTEAFF. CDR3 in DNA: TGTGCCAGCAGTTCGCAACCAGTGAACACTGAAGCTTTCTTT.

This clonotype came up many times. The gene calls are TRBV4-1 and TRBJ2-3; tentatively, D is TRBD2 (7 bases). V dropped 4 bases and J dropped 8 bases, with 19 bases sitting between them. Germline V lookup: CDR1 MGHRA, CDR2 YSYEKL. The CDR3 loop spans 15 amino acids. Here the CDR3 reads CASSPRGGGAGTQYF. In nucleotides, the CDR3 is TGCGCCAGCAGCCCAAGGGGAGGGGGGGCAGGTACGCAGTATTTT.

This clonotype was detected ten times or more. V usage is TRBV5-1 and J usage is TRBJ1-1; unclear D gene. V lost 4 bases, J lost 1 base, and 8 bases lay in between. The CDR3 runs to 13 residues. Looked up from germline, CDR1 is SGHRS and CDR2 is YFSETQ. As DNA, the CDR3 is TGCGCCAGCAGCGAGGACCCGAACACTGAAGCTTTCTTT. Translation gives CASSEDPNTEAFF.

This clonotype was picked up many times. The CDR3 reads CASSLVSGETQYF. The CDR3 DNA follows: TGTGCCAGCAGCTTAGTGTCGGGAGAGACCCAGTACTTC. V usage is TRBV11-1 and J usage is TRBJ2-5; D not resolved. The CDR3 runs to 13 residues. Germline CDR1 reads SGHAT; CDR2 reads FQDESV (reference sequence). The V end was cut by 1 base, the J end by 4 bases, with 7 bases between.

This clonotype was observed many times. The rearrangement joins TRBV27 to TRBJ2-2, with unresolved D. The CDR3 is 14 amino acids. The germline V gene encodes CDR1 MNHEY and CDR2 SMNVEV (reference sequence). V lost 3 bases to trimming and J lost 2 bases, with 7 bases between them. CDR3 nucleotide sequence: TGTGCCAGCAGTTTTGGTCGAAACACCGGGGAGCTGTTTTTT. Amino acid sequence: CASSFGRNTGELFF.

This clonotype showed up many times. The rearrangement links TRBV7-8 to TRBJ1-1, with D maybe TRBD1 (6 bases). Germline-derived CDR1 and CDR2 are SGHVS and FQNEAQ. The CDR3 has 15 amino acids. V was shortened by 5 bases and J by 0 bases, with 13 bases between the two germline ends. Here the CDR3 reads CASSTGGHLNTEAFF. The CDR3 nucleotides are TGTGCCAGCAGCACCGGGGGACATTTGAACACTGAAGCTTTCTTT.

This clonotype was recorded many times. The V call is TRBV5-1, the J call TRBJ2-1, with 7 positions matching TRBD2. CDR1 SGHRS and CDR2 YFSETQ come from the germline V gene. J lost 6 bases, V lost 4 bases, and 7 bases had no gene match. There are 14 residues in the CDR3. This CDR3 reads CASSSGTPGNEQFF. The CDR3 nucleotides read TGCGCCAGCAGCAGCGGGACTCCAGGCAATGAGCAGTTCTTC.

This clonotype was seen more than once but under ten times. The chain is built from TRBV27 and TRBJ2-2; 8 nucleotides agree with TRBD1. The CDR3 is 15 amino acids. The V gene end was trimmed by 5 bases and the J gene end by 5 bases; junction bases not matched to a gene: 7. CDR1 is MNHEY and CDR2 is SMNVEV in the germline V gene (reference sequence). CDR3 protein: CASSTGTGRTGELFF. The CDR3 DNA sequence: TGTGCCAGCAGTACAGGGACAGGTCGGACCGGGGAGCTGTTTTTT.